These T cell receptor beta chains were read from a single sample in a study of shared clonotypes between healthy human individuals. Here immunoSEQ multiplex PCR was the method, and the copy in TCRdb shows in-frame clones only, minus some. The sample gives under 1 million clones, approximately 97% of which show up once; around 0.21% is in the top ten. Sequences were obtained from naive CD8+ T cells sorted from blood. Receptor source: a man aged 25-45 years in good health. The CDR3 runs from the conserved cysteine through the conserved F or W. Fields, in order: V gene, D gene, clone size, J gene, CDR3 DNA, CDR3 protein. A D gene is named only where the DNA matches it firmly. Size is omitted from some rows. Given values are once, few, many or a class for expanded clones.

v_call: TRBV4-3; d_call: TRBD2; clone_size: NA; j_call: TRBJ2-1; cdr3_nt: TGCGCCAGCAGCCGAGGAACTAGCGGGAGGGCCGGAAATGAGCAGTTCTTC; cdr3_aa: CASSRGTSGRAGNEQFF
v_call: TRBV28; d_call: NA; clone_size: NA; j_call: TRBJ2-3; cdr3_nt: TGTGCCAGCAGTACCCCCTGGACGGGTGAGCGGGCCCTCATCCCAGATACGCAGTATTTT; cdr3_aa: CASSTPWTGERALIPDTQYF
v_call: TRBV18; d_call: NA; clone_size: NA; j_call: TRBJ1-5; cdr3_nt: TGTGCCAGCTCGCCCCAAAGGGAAGGGTTCAATCAGCCCCAGCATTTT; cdr3_aa: CASSPQREGFNQPQHF
v_call: TRBV25-1; d_call: NA; clone_size: NA; j_call: TRBJ2-5; cdr3_nt: TGTGCCAGCAGTGAATACGAGACCCAGTACTTC; cdr3_aa: CASSEYETQYF
v_call: TRBV27; d_call: TRBD2; clone_size: once; j_call: TRBJ2-1; cdr3_nt: TGTGCCAGCAGTCATACTAGCGGGAGGTTTAATGAGCAGTTCTTC; cdr3_aa: CASSHTSGRFNEQFF
v_call: TRBV14; d_call: NA; clone_size: NA; j_call: TRBJ2-1; cdr3_nt: TGTGCCAGCAGCCAAGTAAATTGGAATGAGCAGTTCTTC; cdr3_aa: CASSQVNWNEQFF
v_call: TRBV6-5; d_call: NA; clone_size: NA; j_call: TRBJ2-6; cdr3_nt: TGTGCCAGCAGTTCCGGGTCCTCTGGGGCCAACGTCCTGACTTTC; cdr3_aa: CASSSGSSGANVLTF
v_call: TRBV10-1; d_call: TRBD2; clone_size: NA; j_call: TRBJ2-1; cdr3_nt: TGCGCCAGCAGTGAGCTAGCGGGAGGGGACAATGAGCAGTTCTTC; cdr3_aa: CASSELAGGDNEQFF
v_call: TRBV28; d_call: NA; clone_size: once; j_call: TRBJ2-6; cdr3_nt: TGTGCCAGCAAGTTCTTCGACTCTGGGGCCAACGTCCTGACTTTC; cdr3_aa: CASKFFDSGANVLTF
v_call: TRBV7-3; d_call: NA; clone_size: NA; j_call: TRBJ2-3; cdr3_nt: TGTGCCAGCAGCTTAACAGACGGACCTAGCACAGATACGCAGTATTTT; cdr3_aa: CASSLTDGPSTDTQYF
v_call: TRBV7-9; d_call: NA; clone_size: NA; j_call: TRBJ1-2; cdr3_nt: TGTGCCAGCAGCTTAGCCGGGGGATCCTATGGCTACACCTTC; cdr3_aa: CASSLAGGSYGYTF
v_call: TRBV18; d_call: TRBD1; clone_size: NA; j_call: TRBJ2-7; cdr3_nt: TGTGCCAGCTCACCACTCAGGGACAGGGGAGGCTCCTACGAGCAGTACTTC; cdr3_aa: CASSPLRDRGGSYEQYF
v_call: TRBV11-2; d_call: NA; clone_size: NA; j_call: TRBJ1-2; cdr3_nt: TGTGCCAGCAGCTTGGCTGGAGAGTACACCTTC; cdr3_aa: CASSLAGEYTF
v_call: TRBV11-3; d_call: NA; clone_size: NA; j_call: TRBJ2-2; cdr3_nt: TGTGCCAGCAGCCCCCCCGGGACCGGGGAGCTGTTTTTT; cdr3_aa: CASSPPGTGELFF
v_call: TRBV5-1; d_call: NA; clone_size: NA; j_call: TRBJ2-5; cdr3_nt: TGCGCCAGCAGCTTGGACGGTAGCCAAGAGACCCAGTACTTC; cdr3_aa: CASSLDGSQETQYF
v_call: TRBV29-1; d_call: TRBD1; clone_size: NA; j_call: TRBJ2-3; cdr3_nt: TGCAGCGTTGAAGCCCCGGGACAGGGGTTGGCAGATACGCAGTATTTT; cdr3_aa: CSVEAPGQGLADTQYF
v_call: TRBV27; d_call: NA; clone_size: NA; j_call: TRBJ2-1; cdr3_nt: TGTGCCAGCAGCTTCTCTAATGAGCAGTTCTTC; cdr3_aa: CASSFSNEQFF
v_call: TRBV7-9; d_call: NA; clone_size: NA; j_call: TRBJ2-7; cdr3_nt: TGTGCCAGCAGCACTACCGGGCAGACCTACGAGCAGTACTTC; cdr3_aa: CASSTTGQTYEQYF
v_call: TRBV18; d_call: NA; clone_size: NA; j_call: TRBJ2-7; cdr3_nt: TGTGCCAGCTCAGCGAGTTACTCCTACGAGCAGTACTTC; cdr3_aa: CASSASYSYEQYF
v_call: TRBV7-9; d_call: TRBD2; clone_size: NA; j_call: TRBJ2-7; cdr3_nt: TGTGCCAGCAGCTCGGGACTAGCGGGAGAGGACGAGCAGTACTTC; cdr3_aa: CASSSGLAGEDEQYF
v_call: TRBV5-1; d_call: TRBD1; clone_size: NA; j_call: TRBJ1-1; cdr3_nt: TGCGCCAGCAGCTCGGGACAGGGCAACACTGAAGCTTTCTTT; cdr3_aa: CASSSGQGNTEAFF
v_call: TRBV2; d_call: TRBD2; clone_size: NA; j_call: TRBJ2-1; cdr3_nt: TGTGCCAGCAGTAAGACTAGCGGGATTGGCAATGAGCAGTTCTTC; cdr3_aa: CASSKTSGIGNEQFF
v_call: TRBV4-1; d_call: TRBD1; clone_size: NA; j_call: TRBJ2-7; cdr3_nt: TGCGCCAGCAGCCAATTGCCGGGACAGGGATCCTACGAGCAGTACTTC; cdr3_aa: CASSQLPGQGSYEQYF
v_call: TRBV7-9; d_call: TRBD2; clone_size: NA; j_call: TRBJ2-5; cdr3_nt: TGTGCCAGCAGCTTAAGCGGGAGAGCTCAAGAGACCCAGTACTTC; cdr3_aa: CASSLSGRAQETQYF